The 9 T cell receptor beta chains listed next were all sequenced from one sample in a study of radiotherapy plus CTLA-4 blockade in lung cancer. Data came from immunoSEQ multiplex PCR; TCRdb stores just in-frame clones and leaves some out. The repertoire includes more than 9,500 clones, roughly four fifths of them detected once, and about 29% sits in the top ten. Sequencing was performed on peripheral blood, taken from a patient treated with radiotherapy plus ipilimumab. These receptors were obtained from a human donor with non-small cell lung cancer that progressed on radiotherapy plus ipilimumab.

The V call is TRBV19, the J call TRBJ2-6; D gene unclear. In germline, CDR1 is LNHDA, CDR2 SQIVND (reference sequence). V lost 4 bases and J 0 bases, leaving 10 bases between the germline ends. The CDR3 is made up of 16 amino acids. The CDR3 nucleotides read TGTGCCAGTAGTAGTGACTCCCGCTCTGGGGCCAACGTCCTGACTTTC. Its protein product is CASSSDSRSGANVLTF.

This rearrangement joins TRBV11-1 to TRBJ1-2; a possible D gene is TRBD1 (5 bases). The germline V gene encodes CDR1 SGHAT and CDR2 FQDESV (reference sequence). V lost 2 bases, J lost 7 bases, and 11 bases lay in between. This CDR3 spans 13 amino acids. The CDR3, as DNA: TGTGCCAGCAGCTTACCCGGGGCCGCTGGCTACACCTTC. It translates to CASSLPGAAGYTF.

In DNA, the CDR3 is TGTGCCAGCAGCCCAGCCGATAGGGTAAGCTCCTACAATGAGCAGTTCTTC. Amino acid sequence: CASSPADRVSSYNEQFF. This chain uses TRBV4-2 with TRBJ2-1; D gene uncertain. The CDR3 loop spans 17 amino acids. Deletions cut 4 bases from V and 0 bases from J, with 16 bases between. Germline V gene sequence: CDR1 LGHNA, CDR2 YNFKEQ.

The chain combines TRBV18 with TRBJ1-4, with a tentative D call TRBD1 (5 bases). Germline CDR1 reads KGHSH; CDR2 reads LQKENI. The ends were cut back, 2 bases at V and 0 bases at J, with 7 bases in the middle. The CDR3 length is 15 residues. CDR3 DNA: TGTGCCAGCTCACCAAGGGACGCAACTAATGAAAAACTGTTTTTT. Amino acids: CASSPRDATNEKLFF. Filled out from reference TRBV18 and TRBJ1-4, the complete variable domain reads NAGVMQNPRHLVRRRGQEARLRCSPMKGHSHVYWYRQLPEEGLKFMVYLQKENIIDESGMPKERFSAEFPKEGPSILRIQQVVRGDSAAYFCASSPRDATNEKLFFGSGTQLSVL.

The chain is built from TRBV28 and TRBJ1-5, with D perhaps matching TRBD1 (6 bases). The CDR3 is made up of 15 amino acids. Trimming removed 6 bases from V and 2 bases from J, with 14 bases in between. CDR1 MDHEN and CDR2 SYDVKM come from the germline V gene. This CDR3 is CASSEGQLGNQPQHF. The CDR3 DNA is TGTGCCAGCAGCGAAGGACAGTTAGGCAATCAGCCCCAGCATTTT.

The J gene is TRBJ2-7, the V gene TRBV18; D not certain. In germline, CDR1 is KGHSH, CDR2 LQKENI. Trimming cost V 4 bases and J 6 bases, with 16 bases left between them. The CDR3 spans 14 residues. The CDR3 DNA follows: TGTGCCAGCTCACTCCGGGCCGAAGGTCCCGAGCAGTACTTC. As protein: CASSLRAEGPEQYF.

This rearrangement joins TRBV7-9 to TRBJ1-2; D is undetermined. The germline V gene has CDR1 SEHNR and CDR2 FQNEAQ (reference sequence). V was pared by 2 bases and J by 6 bases, with 13 bases between. The CDR3 contains 14 residues. CDR3 sequence (DNA): TGTGCCAGCAGCTTATTACTGGGCCAGAATGGCTACACCTTC. Its translation is CASSLLLGQNGYTF. Full variable domain (missing parts from reference TRBV7-9 and TRBJ1-2): DTGVSQNPRHKITKRGQNVTFRCDPISEHNRLYWYRQTLGQGPEFLTYFQNEAQLEKSRLLSDRFSAERPKGSFSTLEIQRTEQGDSAMYLCASSLLLGQNGYTFGSGTRLTVV.

The V gene is TRBV2, the J gene TRBJ2-3; 7 bases are shared with TRBD1. Trimming cost V 6 bases and J 2 bases; bases outside gene matches: 5. Germline-derived CDR1 and CDR2 are SNHLY and FYNNEI. The CDR3 extends over 14 amino acids. In nucleotides, the CDR3 is TGTGCCAGCAGGGTAGACAGGGTCACAGATACGCAGTATTTT. Translation gives CASRVDRVTDTQYF.

In its sample, this clone was seen a few times. This chain uses TRBV2 with TRBJ2-1, with 10 positions matching TRBD1. CDR3 size: 14 residues. Germline trimming cut 6 bases from V and 8 bases from J; bases unmatched to any gene: 7. Looked up from germline, CDR1 is SNHLY and CDR2 is FYNNEI. This chain's CDR3 is CASRKGQGFDEQFF. The DNA of the CDR3 is TGTGCCAGCAGAAAGGGACAGGGGTTCGATGAGCAGTTCTTC.